This T cell receptor (beta chain) comes out of a study of shared clonotypes between healthy human individuals. Study-level findings and limits: With few donors, the genetic and exposure-history diversity represented was limited.

Germline lookup yields CDR1 SEHNR and CDR2 FQNEAQ (reference sequence). Trimming took off 1 base at V and 7 bases at J, with 23 bases between the two ends. This CDR3 has 18 residues. Methods used by the authors: ImmunoSEQ gave junction-only sequences without quality scores, so filtering differed. Sequencing used immunoSEQ multiplex PCR; TCRdb keeps in-frame clones, though not all of them. The V and J calls and the clone size are those of that table, but D and trimming were determined from the DNA. The table lists roughly 1,600,000 clones, less than 99% of them singletons. With respect to this clone: Its specificity is not known.

The receptor was derived from a man aged 30 to 39 in good health. The specimen was naive CD4+ T cells sorted from blood. Subset noted: CD45RA+ positively selected. This chain connects TRBV7-9 to TRBJ2-1; D not resolved. The DNA of the CDR3 is TGTGCCAGCAGCTTAGAATCTATCACCGGCCCTCGAAGGAATGAGCAGTTCTTC. Amino acids: CASSLESITGPRRNEQFF.